Below are 4 T cell receptor beta chains sequenced from a single sample in a study of blood T cell repertoires in COVID-19. Only in-frame clones appear in the TCRdb table, and some are missing; sequencing was by immunoSEQ multiplex PCR. The sample consists of roughly 130,000 clones, approximately 80% of them appearing once. The sequencing input was peripheral blood. These receptors were obtained from a woman aged 70-85 years with acute or convalescent COVID-19.

This chain joins TRBV15 and TRBJ2-2; a weak D match, TRBD1 (5 bases). V lost 5 bases and J lost 7, with 17 bases in between. Germline CDR1 reads LNHNV; CDR2 reads YYDKDF (reference sequence). The CDR3 loop spans 15 amino acids. The CDR3 is CATSPGWGSVGELFF. The CDR3 DNA reads as TGTGCCACCAGCCCCGGGTGGGGCTCGGTCGGGGAGCTGTTTTTT.

V and J are TRBV5-1 and TRBJ1-1; 7 nucleotides match TRBD1. There are 13 residues in the CDR3. The ends lost 7 bases at V and 1 base at J; junction bases unmatched: 4. Germline V gives CDR1 SGHRS, CDR2 YFSETQ. The DNA of the CDR3 is TGCGCCAGCCTGGGACAGCAGAACACTGAAGCTTTCTTT. Translated, it gives CASLGQQNTEAFF.

This chain uses TRBV3-1 (or the pseudogene TRBV3-2) with TRBJ2-7, with 10 positions matching TRBD2. Germline V gene data show CDR1 as LGHDT and CDR2 as YNNKEL (reference sequence). The CDR3 sequence is 14 residues long. The V and J ends lost 4 bases and 3 bases, in that order; junction bases with no gene match: 3. CDR3 sequence: CASSPSGGLYEQYF. Written as DNA, the CDR3 is TGTGCCAGCAGCCCTAGCGGGGGACTCTACGAGCAGTACTTC.

This chain uses TRBV24-1 with TRBJ2-5, with 9 bases matching TRBD1. V was pared by 2 bases and J by 5 bases, with 8 bases of the junction left unmatched. Germline-derived CDR1 and CDR2 are KGHDR and SFDVKD. The CDR3 totals 16 residues. The CDR3 sequence: CATSDYTGTGQETQYF. DNA of the CDR3: TGTGCCACCAGTGATTACACGGGGACAGGGCAGGAGACCCAGTACTTC.